A selection of T cell receptor beta chains follows, all from one sample in a study of T cells in Graves' hyperthyroidism and ophthalmopathy. TCRdb itself ran the multiplex PCR reads through MiXCR, one entry per CDR3 protein. The sample lists around 240,000 distinct CDR3 sequences; about 14% were seen once. The sequenced sample consisted of blood. Receptors were obtained from a woman aged 40 to 55 with Graves' hyperthyroidism that later progressed to Graves' ophthalmopathy. The CDR3 runs from the conserved cysteine through the conserved F or W. Each record gives: V gene, D gene, J gene, clone size, CDR3 length, CDR3 DNA, CDR3 protein. The D gene is left open where the match is weak. The size of a clone is reported for some rows only, either as once, few or many, or as a class for expanded clones.

TRBV27,TRBD2,TRBJ2-7,many,13,TGTGCCAGCAGTCCACTGGGACTAGGGGACTGGGACTTC,CASSPLGLGDWDF
TRBV12-5,NA,TRBJ2-1,many,20,TGTGCTAGTGGTTTGGACACTGCACCATTTGAAAGGGAGTACTACAATGAGCAGTTCTTC,CASGLDTAPFEREYYNEQFF
TRBV19,TRBD2,TRBJ2-3,many,14,TGTGCCAGTAGACTGAGCGGGAGAGTAGATACGCAGTATTTT,CASRLSGRVDTQYF
TRBV11-3,TRBD1,TRBJ2-3,many,17,TGTGCCAGCAGCCCCGGGACAGGGGGGTACCTCACAGATACGCAGTATTTT,CASSPGTGGYLTDTQYF
TRBV5-6,TRBD1,TRBJ2-5,many,13,TGTGCCAGCAGCTCGACAGGGGAAGAGACCCAGTACTTC,CASSSTGEETQYF
TRBV20-1,NA,TRBJ1-5,few,14,TGCAGTGCTAGAGATCTCAATAGCAATCAGCCCCAGCATTTT,CSARDLNSNQPQHF
TRBV9,NA,TRBJ2-1,few,17,TGTGCCAGCAGCCCGAGACGCCAGGGATACTCCTACAATGAGCAGTTCTTC,CASSPRRQGYSYNEQFF
TRBV24-1,TRBD1,TRBJ2-3,many,16,TGTGCCACCAGTGAACAGGGGACAGCTAGCACAGATACGCAGTATTTT,CATSEQGTASTDTQYF
TRBV4-2,TRBD1,TRBJ1-1,many,17,TGTGCCAGCAGCCCGGGACAGGGGCGCGGGCGGTTCACTGAAGCTTTCTTT,CASSPGQGRGRFTEAFF
TRBV6-1,NA,TRBJ1-4,many,17,TGTGCCAGCCGACGGCAGGGGCCCGAGACAACTAATGAAAAACTGTTTTTT,CASRRQGPETTNEKLFF
TRBV20-1,TRBD2,TRBJ2-2,NA,16,TGCAGTGCTAGAGACCCGACTAGCGGGAACACCGGGGAGCTGTTTTTT,CSARDPTSGNTGELFF
TRBV6-1,NA,TRBJ2-6,many,16,TGTGCCAGCAGTGAAAGACGGAGCTCTGGGGCCAACGTCCTGACTTTC,CASSERRSSGANVLTF
TRBV28,TRBD1,TRBJ2-7,many,17,TGTGCCAGCAGTTTATACTGGGACAGGCCAAGCTCCTACGAGCAGTACTTC,CASSLYWDRPSSYEQYF
TRBV4-1,NA,TRBJ1-1,NA,16,TGCGCCAGCAGCCAAGTCGGAACGGGGGCGAACACTGAAGCTTTCTTT,CASSQVGTGANTEAFF
TRBV11-2,NA,TRBJ1-4,many,13,TGTGCCAGCAGCTTAAGGGTAGGAGAAAAACTGTTTTTT,CASSLRVGEKLFF
TRBV5-6,NA,TRBJ1-3,many,14,TGTGCCAGCAGCTTTTGGACAGTTGGAAACACCATATATTTT,CASSFWTVGNTIYF